Sequencing of this T cell receptor (beta chain) was carried out in a study of T cells in Graves' hyperthyroidism and ophthalmopathy. Across the study: Peripheral blood was secured at the point of initial diagnosis, before any treatment.

Newly diagnosed hyperthyroidism patients aged 18 to 65 years had disease lasting under 2 months. Ahead of any ophthalmopathy symptoms, the blood sample was obtained at the first diagnosis of hyperthyroidism. This clonotype was seen a few times. Its antigen is not identified. Study findings and constraints: Also found in blood were most expanded thyroid clonotypes above 0.001.

CDR1 SGHRS and CDR2 YFSETQ come from the germline V gene. The CDR3 totals 15 residues. V dropped 4 bases and J dropped 4 bases, with 17 bases sitting between them. What was amplified from RNA transcripts were TCR beta CDR3 regions. The HTBI set primed first-round TCR CDR3 RT-PCR. One entry per CDR3 protein results from TCRdb running MiXCR on the multiplex PCR reads. This table has some 600,000 distinct CDR3 sequences, roughly 14% appearing once. The source material was blood. The receptor was derived from a woman in her 30s with Graves' hyperthyroidism that later progressed to Graves' ophthalmopathy. The rearrangement links TRBV5-1 to TRBJ2-5, with D tentatively TRBD1 (6 bases). DNA for the CDR3: TGCGCCAGCAGCCCTCAGGGGCATTACTTAGAGACCCAGTACTTC. It translates to CASSPQGHYLETQYF. The entire variable domain, with the rest obtained from reference TRBV5-1 and TRBJ2-5, is as follows: KAGVTQTPRYLIKTRGQQVTLSCSPISGHRSVSWYQQTPGQGLQFLFEYFSETQRNKGNFPGRFSGRQFSNSRSEMNVSTLELGDSALYLCASSPQGHYLETQYFGPGTRLLVL.